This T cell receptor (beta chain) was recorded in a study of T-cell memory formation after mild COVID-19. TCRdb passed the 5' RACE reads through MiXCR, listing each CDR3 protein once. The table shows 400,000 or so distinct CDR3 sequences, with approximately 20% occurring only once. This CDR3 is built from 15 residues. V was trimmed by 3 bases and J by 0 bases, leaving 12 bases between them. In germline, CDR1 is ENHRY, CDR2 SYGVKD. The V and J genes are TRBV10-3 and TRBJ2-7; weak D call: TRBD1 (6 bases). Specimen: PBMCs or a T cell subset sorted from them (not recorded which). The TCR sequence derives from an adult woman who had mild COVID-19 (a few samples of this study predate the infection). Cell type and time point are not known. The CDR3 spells CAISEQGPNSYEQYF. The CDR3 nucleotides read TGTGCCATCAGTGAACAGGGACCGAACTCCTACGAGCAGTACTTC.